These 7 T cell receptor beta chains share one sample of origin, sequenced in a study of CD8+ T cells in alopecia areata. RNA was extracted and reverse transcribed into cDNA as the sequencing template. Assay used: immunoSEQ multiplex PCR; TCRdb lists only in-frame clones, some missing. The data contain about 94,000 clones, around 70% of them singletons. As to treatment: oral pan-JAK inhibitor, 5-10 mg twice daily. The sample here was CD8+ T cells sorted from blood, taken at week 44, from a patient treated with tofacitinib. These receptors all stem from a human donor with alopecia areata.

This chain connects TRBV4-3 to TRBJ2-1, with 12 bases lining up with TRBD2. This CDR3 comprises 17 residues. The germline gives CDR1 LGHNA, CDR2 YSLEER. Germline trimming cut 0 bases from V and 2 bases from J; bases unmatched to any gene: 2. As DNA, the CDR3 is TGCGCCAGCAGCCAAGATTCTAGCGGGGGGGCCTACAATGAGCAGTTCTTC. It translates to CASSQDSSGGAYNEQFF.

The chain uses TRBV11-2 and TRBJ2-1; 8 bases match TRBD2. V was pared by 11 bases and J by 7 bases, with 7 bases of the junction left unmatched. Per the germline V gene, CDR1 is SGHAT and CDR2 is FQNNGV. The CDR3 is 12 amino acids. CDR3 in DNA: TGTGCCTGCGACTCGGGGGGGAATGAGCAGTTCTTC. This codes for CACDSGGNEQFF. The full variable domain, with the rest looked up from reference TRBV11-2 and TRBJ2-1, is EAGVAQSPRYKIIEKRQSVAFWCNPISGHATLYWYQQILGQGPKLLIQFQNNGVVDDSQLPKDRFSAERLKGVDSTLKIQPAKLEDSAVYLCACDSGGNEQFFGPGTRLTVL.

This chain joins TRBV9 and TRBJ2-1; D possibly matches TRBD1 or TRBD2 (5 bases each). Trimming removed 3 bases from V and 6 bases from J, with 16 bases in between. This CDR3 spans 15 amino acids. Per germline, CDR1 SGDLS and CDR2 YYNGEE. This chain's CDR3 is CASSGSGTDFNEQFF. The CDR3, as DNA: TGTGCCAGCAGCGGGTCCGGGACGGATTTCAATGAGCAGTTCTTC.

This clone was seen a handful of times. The chain employs TRBV29-1 and TRBJ2-7, with D maybe TRBD1 (5 bases). Germline CDR1 and CDR2: SQVTM and ANQGSEA. V lost 3 bases to trimming and J lost 0 bases, with 9 bases between them. This CDR3 is 13 amino acids long. The CDR3 DNA is TGCAGCGTTGAGGACACCCTCTCCTACGAGCAGTACTTC. Protein: CSVEDTLSYEQYF.

The chain has TRBV4-3 and TRBJ1-1; D is undetermined. The germline V gene has CDR1 LGHNA and CDR2 YSLEER. V dropped 4 bases and J dropped 4 bases, with 10 bases sitting between them. This CDR3 region has 13 residues. The CDR3 DNA reads as TGCGCCAGCAGCCCACCCGATGGCACTGAAGCTTTCTTT. This codes for CASSPPDGTEAFF.

In this sample, this clone turned up once. The chain uses TRBV6-5 and TRBJ2-6; 8 nucleotides agree with TRBD1. Per germline, CDR1 MNHEY and CDR2 SVGAGI. CDR3 length: 15 amino acids. The trim removed 5 bases at V and 0 bases at J, leaving 0 bases unmatched. The CDR3 protein is CASSTGGSGANVLTF. The CDR3, as DNA: TGTGCCAGCAGTACAGGGGGCTCTGGGGCCAACGTCCTGACTTTC.

This clone has only a few counts. V gene TRBV4-3 combines with J gene TRBJ1-1; 7 nucleotides line up with TRBD1. This CDR3 spans 15 amino acids. CDR1 and CDR2 from the germline V gene are LGHNA and YSLEER. Trimming removed 4 bases from V and 0 bases from J; junction bases left unmatched: 5. The CDR3 bases are TGCGCCAGCAGCCGACAGGGTGGGATGAACACTGAAGCTTTCTTT. This translates into CASSRQGGMNTEAFF.